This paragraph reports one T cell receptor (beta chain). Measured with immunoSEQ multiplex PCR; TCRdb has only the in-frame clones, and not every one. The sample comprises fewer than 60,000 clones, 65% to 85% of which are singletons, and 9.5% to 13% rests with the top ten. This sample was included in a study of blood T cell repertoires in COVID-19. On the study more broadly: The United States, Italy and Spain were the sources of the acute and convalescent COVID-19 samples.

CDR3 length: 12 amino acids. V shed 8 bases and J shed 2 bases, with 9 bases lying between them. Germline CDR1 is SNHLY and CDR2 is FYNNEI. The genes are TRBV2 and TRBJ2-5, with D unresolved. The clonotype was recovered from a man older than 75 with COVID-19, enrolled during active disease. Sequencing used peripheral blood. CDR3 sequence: CASSLRQETQYF. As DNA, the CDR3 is TGTGCCAGCTCCCTACGACAAGAGACCCAGTACTTC.